This TCR beta chain was found in a study of T cells in Graves' hyperthyroidism and ophthalmopathy. As regards this clonotype: The antigen remains unidentified.

V was cut by 6 bases and J by 7 bases, with 21 bases left in between. CDR3 length: 15 residues. CDR1 and CDR2 (germline): SGHAT, FQNNGV. Points from the study as a whole: Ophthalmopathy was identified by the model a median around 6.3 months ahead of onset. Appearing also in blood were most of the thyroid clonotypes expanded above 0.001.

RNA transcripts yielded amplified TCR beta CDR3 regions. The TCR CDR3 was amplified in a first-round RT-PCR using the HTBI primer set. TCRdb passed the multiplex PCR reads through MiXCR, listing each CDR3 protein once. The table shows roughly 700,000 distinct CDR3 sequences, with around a third occurring only once. The diagnostic basis comprised clinical symptoms, serum thyroxine and TRAb, thyroid ultrasound and orbital computed tomography. The chain carries TRBV11-2 and TRBJ1-2, with D possibly matching TRBD1 (6 bases). The receptor's source is a woman aged 40-49 years with Graves' hyperthyroidism. The sample comprised blood. The CDR3 coding sequence is TGTGCCAGCAGTTCCCCGTCGGGGGGCTACGGTGGCTACACCTTC. It codes for CASSSPSGGYGGYTF.